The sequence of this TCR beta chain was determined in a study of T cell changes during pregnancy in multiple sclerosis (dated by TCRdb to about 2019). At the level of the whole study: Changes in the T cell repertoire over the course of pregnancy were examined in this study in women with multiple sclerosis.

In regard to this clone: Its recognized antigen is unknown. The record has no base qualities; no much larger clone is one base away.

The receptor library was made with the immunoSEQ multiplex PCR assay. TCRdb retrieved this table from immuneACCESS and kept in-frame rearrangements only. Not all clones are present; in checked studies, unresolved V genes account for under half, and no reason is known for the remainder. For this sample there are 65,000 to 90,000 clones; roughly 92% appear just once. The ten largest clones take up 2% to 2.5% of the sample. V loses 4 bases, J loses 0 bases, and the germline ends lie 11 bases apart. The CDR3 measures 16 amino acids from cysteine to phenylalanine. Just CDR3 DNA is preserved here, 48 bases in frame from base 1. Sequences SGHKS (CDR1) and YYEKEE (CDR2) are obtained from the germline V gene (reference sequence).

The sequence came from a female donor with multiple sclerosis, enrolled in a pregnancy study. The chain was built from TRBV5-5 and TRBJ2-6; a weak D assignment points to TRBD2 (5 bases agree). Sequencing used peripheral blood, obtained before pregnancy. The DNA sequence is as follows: TGTGCCAGCAGCGTCGGACGGGGCTCTGGGGCCAACGTCCTGACTTTC. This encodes CASSVGRGSGANVLTF.